Given below is one T cell receptor (beta chain) in context. Its antigen is unknown. No base-level quality is on record; no much larger clone is a single base apart. Reading from cysteine to phenylalanine, the CDR3 counts 17 amino acids. CDR3 DNA only is kept here, 51 bases in frame from base 1. Reading the germline V gene gives CDR1 LGHNA and CDR2 YSLEER. V loses 0 bases, J loses 8 bases, and the germline ends lie 22 bases apart. Patients with a history of autoimmune disease or receiving systemic immunosuppression were excluded from the trial. Peripheral blood for TCR sequencing was collected from all dose cohorts at baseline, on cycle 4 day 1, and on cycle 7 day 1. Samples were obtained from an open-label, multicenter, first-in-human phase I dose-escalation trial of ivuxolimab. Adults with locally advanced or metastatic head and neck squamous cell, hepatocellular, melanoma or renal cell carcinoma were enrolled in the trial. Before TCR sequencing, CD4+ T cells and CD8+ T cells from peripheral blood were sorted into separate populations.

This sample is part of a study of OX40 agonist ivuxolimab in advanced cancers. In the study overall: Ivuxolimab was an agonistic, fully human IgG2 monoclonal antibody directed against OX40 (CD134), a costimulatory receptor. Three dose-escalation patients achieved partial responses, one with hepatocellular carcinoma and two with cutaneous melanoma. Intravenous ivuxolimab was administered to patients every 2 weeks at six dose levels: 0.01, 0.1, 0.3, 1.5, 3 and 10 mg/kg. Patients were allowed to have had prior anti-PD-1, anti-PD-L1 or anti-CTLA-4 therapy, and roughly 40% of the dose-escalation patients had previously received checkpoint inhibitors. Among the approximately 50 dose-escalation patients, 19 had hepatocellular carcinoma, roughly 15 melanoma, 9 renal cell carcinoma and 9 head and neck cancer. In the dose-escalation cohort, approximately 83% of patients were male, and the mean age was approximately 60 years with a range of about 20 to 80. The point of sequencing TCRbeta in the periphery was to test whether ivuxolimab changed TCR sequence diversity and drove clonal T-cell expansion. The paper describes the monotherapy dose-escalation part (N of about 54 patients) of the phase I trial of ivuxolimab. The paper as a whole reports these results and caveats: After ivuxolimab, expanded clones were on average more numerous among CD8+ T cells than among CD4+ T cells. Antigen specificity was not determined for the clonally expanded peripheral T cells. Partial responders in the 0.1-3.0 mg/kg groups had among the lowest normalized peripheral clonal expansion, especially among CD8+ T cells. At doses from 0.1 to 3.0 mg/kg, clonal expansion was seen in both CD4+ and CD8+ blood T cells between baseline and week 6. Low levels of normalized T-cell clonal expansion were also shown by some nonresponding patients.

Genomic DNA was extracted from sorted cells for sequencing of the TCRbeta CDR3 region. The immunoSEQ Assay was used to sequence the TCRbeta CDR3 regions. TCRdb took over this immuneACCESS table, retaining in-frame rearrangements with V and J assigned. Such tables are incomplete; in checked studies, under half of the missing clones stem from an unresolved V gene, and the remainder is unexplained. The sample records 65,000 to 85,000 clones, approximately 85% of which are singletons. In total, the top ten clones hold more than 2% of the sample. The rearrangement combines TRBV4-3 with TRBJ1-2, with no reliable assignment of the D segment. Sequences were derived from CD4+ or CD8+ T cells sorted from blood, sampled in a trial of the OX40 agonist ivuxolimab. This receptor was identified in an adult with an advanced solid tumor such as melanoma, head and neck, liver or kidney cancer. The nucleotide sequence is TGCGCCAGCAGCCAAGAAGTAGCAAGCCCAATTTCGCAAGGCTACACCTTC. Its product reads: CASSQEVASPISQGYTF.